This T cell receptor beta chain was recovered during a study of identical twins. The authors used template switching to add a universal primer site and gave cDNA unique molecular identifiers. TCRdb called the 5' RACE reads again in MiXCR, with one record for every CDR3 protein. The sample has hundreds of thousands of distinct CDR3 sequences, 18% seen once; the top ten hold about an eighth. Study-wide findings and caveats: The study found that models underestimated out-of-frame TCR alpha sharing in monozygotic twins.

Regarding this clonotype: Its antigen is currently unknown.

The CDR3 runs to 18 residues. Trimming removed 0 bases at V and 4 bases at J, with 23 bases between. Germline V gives CDR1 SGDLS, CDR2 YYNGEE. These data were also filed under a second study, of T cells expressing NK-cell markers. From that paper: These same clonotypes (in a few donors) also led the CD3+CD56-NKG2C+ fraction.

Sequenced sample: PBMCs. V gene TRBV9 combines with J gene TRBJ2-7, with D possibly being TRBD2 (7 bases). The receptor comes from a young woman in good health. For the CDR3, the DNA is TGTGCCAGCAGCGTAGGGGTGAGGGGGGGTCCCTCCACTTACGAGCAGTACTTC. Translation: CASSVGVRGGPSTYEQYF. Drawing the rest from reference TRBV9 and TRBJ2-7, the complete variable domain is DSGVTQTPKHLITATGQRVTLRCSPRSGDLSVYWYQQSLDQGLQFLIQYYNGEERAKGNILERFSAQQFPDLHSELNLSSLELGDSALYFCASSVGVRGGPSTYEQYFGPGTRLTVT.